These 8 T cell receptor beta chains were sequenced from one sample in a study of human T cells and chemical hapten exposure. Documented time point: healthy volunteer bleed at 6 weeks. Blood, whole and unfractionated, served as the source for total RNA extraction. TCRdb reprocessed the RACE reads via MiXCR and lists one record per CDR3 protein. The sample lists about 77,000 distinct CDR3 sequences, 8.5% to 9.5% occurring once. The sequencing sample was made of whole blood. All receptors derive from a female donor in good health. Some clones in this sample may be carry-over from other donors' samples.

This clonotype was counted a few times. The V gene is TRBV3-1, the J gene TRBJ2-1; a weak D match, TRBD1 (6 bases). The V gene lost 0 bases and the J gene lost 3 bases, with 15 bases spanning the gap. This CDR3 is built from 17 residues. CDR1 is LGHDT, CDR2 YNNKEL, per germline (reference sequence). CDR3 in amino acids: CASSQDWRTASYNEQFF. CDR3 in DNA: TGTGCCAGCAGCCAAGATTGGCGGACAGCAAGCTACAATGAGCAGTTCTTC.

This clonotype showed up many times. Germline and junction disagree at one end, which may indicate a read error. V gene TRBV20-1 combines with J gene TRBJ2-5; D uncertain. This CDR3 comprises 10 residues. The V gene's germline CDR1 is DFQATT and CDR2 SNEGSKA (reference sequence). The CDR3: CSAGEETQYF. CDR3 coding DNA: TGCAGTGCTGGAGAAGAGACCCAGTACTTC.

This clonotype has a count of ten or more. The CDR3 coding sequence is TGTGCCAGCAGCTTAAGCGGTGTTGGTCGAGATACGCAGTATTTT. It codes for CASSLSGVGRDTQYF. The chain has TRBV7-2 and TRBJ2-3; tentatively, D is TRBD2 (5 bases). Trimming left V 2 bases short and J 5 bases short, with 14 bases between. CDR3 size: 15 residues. CDR1 and CDR2 from the germline V gene are SGHTA and FQGNSA. Supplemented by reference TRBV7-2 and TRBJ2-3, the full variable domain reads GAGVSQSPSNKVTEKGKDVELRCDPISGHTALYWYRQSLGQGLEFLIYFQGNSAPDKSGLPSDRFSAERTGGSVSTLTIQRTQQEDSAVYLCASSLSGVGRDTQYFGPGTRLTVL.

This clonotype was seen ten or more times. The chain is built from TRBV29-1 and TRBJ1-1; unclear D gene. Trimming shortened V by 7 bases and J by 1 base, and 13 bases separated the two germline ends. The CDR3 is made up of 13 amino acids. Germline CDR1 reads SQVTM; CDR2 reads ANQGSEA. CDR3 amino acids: CSARTERNTEAFF. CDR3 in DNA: TGCAGCGCAAGGACCGAGAGGAACACTGAAGCTTTCTTT.

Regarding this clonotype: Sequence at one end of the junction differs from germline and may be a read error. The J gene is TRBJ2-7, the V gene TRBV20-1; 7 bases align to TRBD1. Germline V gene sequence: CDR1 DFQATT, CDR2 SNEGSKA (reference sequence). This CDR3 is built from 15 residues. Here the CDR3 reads CSARDRGQSSHEQYF. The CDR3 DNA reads TGCAGTGCTAGAGATAGGGGACAGAGCTCCCACGAGCAGTACTTC.

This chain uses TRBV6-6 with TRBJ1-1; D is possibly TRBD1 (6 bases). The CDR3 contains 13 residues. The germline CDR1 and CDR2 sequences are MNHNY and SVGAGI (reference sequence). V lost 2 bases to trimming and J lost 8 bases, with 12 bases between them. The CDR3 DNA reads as TGTGCCAGCAGTTACGGACCCGGGACAGAAGCTTTCTTT. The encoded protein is CASSYGPGTEAFF.

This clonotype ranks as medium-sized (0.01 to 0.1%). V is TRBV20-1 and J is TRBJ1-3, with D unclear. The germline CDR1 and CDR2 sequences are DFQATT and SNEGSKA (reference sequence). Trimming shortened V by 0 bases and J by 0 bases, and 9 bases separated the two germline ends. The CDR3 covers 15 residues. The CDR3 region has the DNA TGCAGTGCTAGAGATCGAACCTTCTCTGGAAACACCATATATTTT. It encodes CSARDRTFSGNTIYF.

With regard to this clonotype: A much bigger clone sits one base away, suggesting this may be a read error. The CDR3, as DNA: TGTGCCAGCAGTCTCGGACAGAACAAAGAGCAGTTCTTC. Translated, it gives CASSLGQNKEQFF. The chain employs TRBV12-3 or TRBV12-4 and TRBJ2-1; tentatively, D is TRBD1 (6 bases). The CDR3 covers 13 residues.